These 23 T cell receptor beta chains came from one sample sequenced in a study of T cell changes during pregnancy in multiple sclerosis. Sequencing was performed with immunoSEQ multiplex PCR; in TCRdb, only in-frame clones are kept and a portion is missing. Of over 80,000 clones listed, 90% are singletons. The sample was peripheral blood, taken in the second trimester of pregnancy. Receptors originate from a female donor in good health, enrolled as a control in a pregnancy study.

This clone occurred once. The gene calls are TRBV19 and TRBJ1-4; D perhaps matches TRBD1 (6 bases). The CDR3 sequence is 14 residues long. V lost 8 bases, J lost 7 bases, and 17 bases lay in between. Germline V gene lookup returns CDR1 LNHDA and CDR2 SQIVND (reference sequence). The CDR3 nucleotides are TGTGCCAGTCAATTGGACAGCTGGGGTGAAAAACTGTTTTTT. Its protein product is CASQLDSWGEKLFF.

This CDR3 is CAITSTGPSTEAFF. For the CDR3, the DNA is TGTGCCATCACTTCGACAGGGCCGAGCACTGAAGCTTTCTTT. The chain employs TRBV10-3 and TRBJ1-1, with 7 positions matching TRBD1. This CDR3 is 14 amino acids long. Trimming cost V 7 bases and J 4 bases; bases outside gene matches: 9. The germline V gene encodes CDR1 ENHRY and CDR2 SYGVKD.

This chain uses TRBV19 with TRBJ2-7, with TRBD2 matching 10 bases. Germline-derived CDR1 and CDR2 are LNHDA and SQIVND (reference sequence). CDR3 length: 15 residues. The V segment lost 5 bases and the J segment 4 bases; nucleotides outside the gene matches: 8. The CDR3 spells CASSARTSGIYEQYF. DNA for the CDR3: TGTGCCAGTAGTGCCCGGACTAGCGGTATTTACGAGCAGTACTTC.

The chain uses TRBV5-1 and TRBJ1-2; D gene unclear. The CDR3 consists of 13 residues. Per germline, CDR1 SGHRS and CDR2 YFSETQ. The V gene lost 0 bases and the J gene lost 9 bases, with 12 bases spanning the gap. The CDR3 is CASSLGVERSYTF. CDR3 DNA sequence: TGCGCCAGCAGCTTGGGGGTTGAGCGTAGCTACACCTTC.

The CDR3 DNA is TGTGCCAGTAGTATAGCTAGCGGGGGGGCCGGGGAGCTGTTTTTT. Its translation: CASSIASGGAGELFF. The chain links TRBV19 to TRBJ2-2, with 12 nucleotides matching TRBD2. Germline trimming cut 1 base from V and 6 bases from J; bases unmatched to any gene: 0. In germline, CDR1 is LNHDA, CDR2 SQIVND (reference sequence). The CDR3 loop spans 15 amino acids.

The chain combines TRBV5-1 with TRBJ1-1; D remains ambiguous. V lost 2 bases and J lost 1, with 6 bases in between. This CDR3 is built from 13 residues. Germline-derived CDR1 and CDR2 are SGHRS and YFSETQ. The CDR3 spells CASSFWQNTEAFF. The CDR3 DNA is TGCGCCAGCAGCTTTTGGCAGAACACTGAAGCTTTCTTT.

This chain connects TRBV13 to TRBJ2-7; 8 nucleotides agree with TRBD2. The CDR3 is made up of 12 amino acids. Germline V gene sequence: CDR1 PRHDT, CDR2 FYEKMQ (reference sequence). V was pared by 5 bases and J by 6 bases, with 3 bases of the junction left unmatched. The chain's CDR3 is CASSRAGGEQYF. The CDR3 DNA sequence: TGTGCCAGCAGCCGGGCGGGGGGCGAGCAGTACTTC.

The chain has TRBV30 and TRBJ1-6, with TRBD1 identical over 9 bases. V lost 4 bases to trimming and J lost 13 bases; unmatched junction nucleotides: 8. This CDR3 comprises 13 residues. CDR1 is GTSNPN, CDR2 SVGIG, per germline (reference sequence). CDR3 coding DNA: TGTGCCTGGATGGACAGGGGAATGTACCCCCTCCACTTT. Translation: CAWMDRGMYPLHF. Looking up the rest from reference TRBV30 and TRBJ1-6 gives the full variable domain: SQTIHQWPATLVQPVGSPLSLECTVEGTSNPNLYWYRQAAGRGLQLLFYSVGIGQISSEVPQNLSASRPQDRQFILSSKKLLLSDSGFYLCAWMDRGMYPLHFGNGTRLTVT.

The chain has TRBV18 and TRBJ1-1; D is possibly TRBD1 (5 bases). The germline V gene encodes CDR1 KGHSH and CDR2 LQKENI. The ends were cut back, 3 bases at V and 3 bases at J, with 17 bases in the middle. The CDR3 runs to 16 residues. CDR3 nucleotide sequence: TGTGCCAGCTCACCCCGTGGGGCCACTCGGGACACTGAAGCTTTCTTT. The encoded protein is CASSPRGATRDTEAFF.

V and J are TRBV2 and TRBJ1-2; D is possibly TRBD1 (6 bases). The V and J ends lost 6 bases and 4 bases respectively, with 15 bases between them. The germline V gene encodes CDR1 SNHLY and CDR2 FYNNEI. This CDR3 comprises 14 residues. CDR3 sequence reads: CASSPTTGAYGYTF. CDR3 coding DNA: TGTGCCAGCAGCCCGACGACAGGAGCCTATGGCTACACCTTC.

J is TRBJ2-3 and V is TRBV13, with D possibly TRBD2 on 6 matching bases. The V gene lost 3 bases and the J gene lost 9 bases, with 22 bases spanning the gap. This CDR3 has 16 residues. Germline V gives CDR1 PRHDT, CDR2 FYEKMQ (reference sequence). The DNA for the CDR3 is TGTGCCAGCAGCTTGAGGGAGGCCTTTCCCGTCGGCACGCAGTATTTT. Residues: CASSLREAFPVGTQYF.

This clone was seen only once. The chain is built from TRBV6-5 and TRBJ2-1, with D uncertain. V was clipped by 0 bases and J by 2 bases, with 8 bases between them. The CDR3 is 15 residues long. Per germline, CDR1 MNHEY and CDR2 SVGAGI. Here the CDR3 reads CASSYSEYTYNEQFF. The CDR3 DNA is TGTGCCAGCAGTTACTCGGAGTATACCTACAATGAGCAGTTCTTC.

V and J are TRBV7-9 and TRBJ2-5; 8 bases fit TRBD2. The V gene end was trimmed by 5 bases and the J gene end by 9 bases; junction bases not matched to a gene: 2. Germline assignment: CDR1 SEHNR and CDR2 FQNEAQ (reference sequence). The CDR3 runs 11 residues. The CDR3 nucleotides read TGTGCCAGCAGCCGGGGGGGGGCCCAGTACTTC. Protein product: CASSRGGAQYF.

CDR3 sequence: CASSHRTDYEQYF. CDR3 nucleotides: TGCGCCAGCAGCCATCGCACTGATTACGAGCAGTACTTC. The chain carries TRBV4-1 and TRBJ2-7; D not certain. In germline, CDR1 is MGHRA, CDR2 YSYEKL. The CDR3 extends over 13 amino acids. The germline V and J ends were trimmed by 3 bases and 4 bases, with 10 bases remaining between them.

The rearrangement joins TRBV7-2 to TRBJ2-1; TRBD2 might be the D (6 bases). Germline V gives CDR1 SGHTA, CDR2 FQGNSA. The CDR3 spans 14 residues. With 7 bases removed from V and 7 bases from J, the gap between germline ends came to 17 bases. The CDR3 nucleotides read TGTGCCAGCACCGGAGGGACCATACCGAATGAGCAGTTCTTC. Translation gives CASTGGTIPNEQFF. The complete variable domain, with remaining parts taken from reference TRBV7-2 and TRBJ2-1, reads GAGVSQSPSNKVTEKGKDVELRCDPISGHTALYWYRQSLGQGLEFLIYFQGNSAPDKSGLPSDRFSAERTGGSVSTLTIQRTQQEDSAVYLCASTGGTIPNEQFFGPGTRLTVL.

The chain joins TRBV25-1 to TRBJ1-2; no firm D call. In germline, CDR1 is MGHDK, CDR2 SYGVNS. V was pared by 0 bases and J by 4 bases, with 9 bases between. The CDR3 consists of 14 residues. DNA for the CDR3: TGTGCCAGCAGTGAATATCCCGGAGGCTATGGCTACACCTTC. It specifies CASSEYPGGYGYTF.

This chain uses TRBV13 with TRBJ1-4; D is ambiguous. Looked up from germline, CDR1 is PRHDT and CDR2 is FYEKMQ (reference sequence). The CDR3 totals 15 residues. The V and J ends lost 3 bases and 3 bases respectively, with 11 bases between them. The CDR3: CASSFSRIANEKLFF. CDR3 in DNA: TGTGCCAGCAGCTTTAGCCGGATCGCTAATGAAAAACTGTTTTTT.

This chain's CDR3 is CASTPDRVNNSPLHF. The CDR3 DNA sequence: TGTGCCAGCACCCCGGACAGGGTAAATAATTCACCCCTCCACTTT. The chain employs TRBV28 and TRBJ1-6; 8 positions agree with TRBD1. The length of the CDR3 is 15 residues. The V gene's germline CDR1 is MDHEN and CDR2 SYDVKM. V shed 7 bases, J shed 5 bases, and the junction held 7 bases outside the gene matches.

CDR3 sequence (DNA): TGTGCCAGCAGCTTGGCCCCACAGGGACCAACTAGCACAGATACGCAGTATTTT. As protein: CASSLAPQGPTSTDTQYF. The chain links TRBV5-8 to TRBJ2-3; D perhaps matches TRBD1 (6 bases). The ends were cut back, 0 bases at V and 0 bases at J, with 17 bases in the middle. The CDR3 spans 18 residues. The germline CDR1 and CDR2 sequences are SGHTS and YDEGEE.

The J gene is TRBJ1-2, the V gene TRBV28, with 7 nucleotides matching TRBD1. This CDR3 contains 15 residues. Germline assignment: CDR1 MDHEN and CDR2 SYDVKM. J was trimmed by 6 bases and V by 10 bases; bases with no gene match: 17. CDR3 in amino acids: CANCHPRGLRDGYTF. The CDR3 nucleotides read TGTGCCAACTGCCACCCCAGGGGGTTGCGGGATGGCTACACCTTC.

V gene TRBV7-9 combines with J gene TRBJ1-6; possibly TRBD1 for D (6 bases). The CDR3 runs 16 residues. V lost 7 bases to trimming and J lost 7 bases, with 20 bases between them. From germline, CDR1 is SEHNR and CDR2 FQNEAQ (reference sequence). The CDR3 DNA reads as TGTGCCAGCACCCAGGAGCCAGGGGAGGGAAATTCACCCCTCCACTTT. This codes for CASTQEPGEGNSPLHF.

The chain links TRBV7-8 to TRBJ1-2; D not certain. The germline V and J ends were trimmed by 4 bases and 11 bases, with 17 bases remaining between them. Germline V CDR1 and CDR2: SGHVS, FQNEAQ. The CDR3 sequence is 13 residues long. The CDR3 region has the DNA TGTGCCAGCAGCTACGGGAGCTCCACACCTTACACCTTC. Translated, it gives CASSYGSSTPYTF.

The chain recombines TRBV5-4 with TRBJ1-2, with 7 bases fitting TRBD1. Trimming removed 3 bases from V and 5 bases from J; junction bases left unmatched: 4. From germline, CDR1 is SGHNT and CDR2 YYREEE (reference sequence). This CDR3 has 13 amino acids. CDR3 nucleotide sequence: TGTGCCAGCAGCTCGGGACAGCGTTATGGCTACACCTTC. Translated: CASSSGQRYGYTF.